The table lists the clone carrying this T cell receptor beta chain with a count of one. Its antigen is unknown. This could be a read error, since a much larger clone is one nucleotide away. Three rounds of nested PCR, following a modified ARM-PCR protocol, produced the TCRbeta library. TCRdb re-called the multiplex PCR reads with MiXCR, one entry per CDR3 protein. Of about 75,000 distinct CDR3 sequences detected, under 70% appear once; the ten largest clones hold roughly 25%. This sample was taken from a study of tumor and adjacent non-tumor tissue in lung cancer. Study as a whole: The cohort had around twelve adenocarcinoma, a couple of squamous cell and 1 small cell patients.

Study outcomes and limitations: TCR diversity was significantly greater in tumor than normal lung tissue. Tumor TCR diversity, when higher, was linked to shorter survival.

This sample's RNA came from whole unsorted tissue. Distant lung tissue was collected more than 3 cm away from the tumor edge. The CDR3 contains 15 residues. From germline, CDR1 is SGHDT and CDR2 YYEEEE. The ends lost 8 bases at V and 5 bases at J; junction bases unmatched: 13. The V call is TRBV5-6, the J call TRBJ2-1, with 7 bases matching TRBD2. The sequence derives from a woman aged 45-60 years with non-small cell lung cancer. Material for sequencing was distant non-tumor lung tissue. The CDR3 loop reads CARSPSPSGNNEQFF. The CDR3 DNA sequence: TGTGCCAGGAGCCCCTCACCTAGCGGCAACAATGAGCAGTTCTTC. The entire variable domain, with the rest obtained from reference TRBV5-6 and TRBJ2-1, is as follows: DAGVTQSPTHLIKTRGQQVTLRCSPKSGHDTVSWYQQALGQGPQFIFQYYEEEERQRGNFPDRFSGHQFPNYSSELNVNALLLGDSALYLCARSPSPSGNNEQFFGPGTRLTVL.